This TCR beta chain was recorded in a study of T cells in Graves' hyperthyroidism and ophthalmopathy. Thyroid ultrasound and orbital computed tomography, with clinical symptoms and serum thyroxine and TRAb, informed diagnoses. Concerning this clonotype: The antigen remains unidentified.

The source material, RNA transcripts, was used to amplify TCR beta CDR3 regions. TCR CDR3 regions were first amplified by RT-PCR with HTBI primers. MiXCR was run by TCRdb on the multiplex PCR reads, yielding one entry per CDR3 protein. Here the sample spans roughly 570,000 distinct CDR3 sequences, about 45% being singletons. Findings and limits, study-wide: From stable hyperthyroidism, ophthalmopathy was separated by a 13 V-J model. Most expanded thyroid clonotypes above 0.001 recurred in blood.

Trimming took off 5 bases at V and 7 bases at J, with 15 bases between the two ends. The CDR3 runs to 13 residues. Germline V lookup: CDR1 SGHRS, CDR2 YFSETQ. The clonotype originates from a woman between 18 and 29 years old with Graves' hyperthyroidism. Sequenced sample: peripheral blood or thyroid tissue (not recorded which). The rearrangement uses TRBV5-1 and TRBJ1-1; no definite D call. The CDR3 DNA reads as TGCGCCAGCAGTCTCCGGTGGGCGCTTGAAGCTTTCTTT. Encoded protein: CASSLRWALEAFF.